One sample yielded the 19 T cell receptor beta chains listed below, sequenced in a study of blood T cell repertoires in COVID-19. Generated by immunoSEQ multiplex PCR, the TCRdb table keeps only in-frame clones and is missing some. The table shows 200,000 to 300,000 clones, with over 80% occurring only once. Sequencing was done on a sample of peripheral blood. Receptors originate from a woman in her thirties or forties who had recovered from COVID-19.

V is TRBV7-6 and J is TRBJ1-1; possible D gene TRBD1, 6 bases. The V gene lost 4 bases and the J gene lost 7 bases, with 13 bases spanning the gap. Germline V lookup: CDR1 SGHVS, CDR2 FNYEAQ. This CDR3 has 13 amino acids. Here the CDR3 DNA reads TGTGCCAGCAGCTACCGGGGGGGGCGTGAAGCTTTCTTT. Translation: CASSYRGGREAFF.

This CDR3 is CASSPGGVNTGELFF. In DNA, the CDR3 is TGTGCCAGCTCACCAGGGGGCGTTAACACCGGGGAGCTGTTTTTT. V usage is TRBV18 and J usage is TRBJ2-2, with a possible D match to TRBD1 (6 bases). The V and J ends lost 2 bases and 2 bases respectively, with 9 bases between them. The CDR3 consists of 15 residues. CDR1 and CDR2 from the germline V gene are KGHSH and LQKENI.

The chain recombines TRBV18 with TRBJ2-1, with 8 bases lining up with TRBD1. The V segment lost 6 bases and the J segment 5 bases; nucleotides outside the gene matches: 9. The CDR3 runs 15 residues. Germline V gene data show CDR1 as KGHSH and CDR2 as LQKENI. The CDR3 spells CASSPGQGRDNEQFF. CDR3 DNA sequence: TGTGCCAGCTCTCCTGGACAGGGCCGAGACAATGAGCAGTTCTTC.

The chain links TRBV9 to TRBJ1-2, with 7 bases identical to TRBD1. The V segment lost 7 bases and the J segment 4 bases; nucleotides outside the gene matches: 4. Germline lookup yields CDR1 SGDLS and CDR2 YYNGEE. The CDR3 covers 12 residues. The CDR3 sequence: CASWTGPYGYTF. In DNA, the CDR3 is TGTGCCAGCTGGACAGGCCCCTATGGCTACACCTTC.

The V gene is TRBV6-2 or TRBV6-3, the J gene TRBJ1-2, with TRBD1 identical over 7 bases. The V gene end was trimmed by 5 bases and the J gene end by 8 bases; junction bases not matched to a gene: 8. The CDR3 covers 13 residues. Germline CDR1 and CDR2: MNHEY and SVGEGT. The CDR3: CASSLQGQRGYTF. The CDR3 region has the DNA TGTGCCAGCAGTCTACAGGGACAGAGAGGCTACACCTTC.

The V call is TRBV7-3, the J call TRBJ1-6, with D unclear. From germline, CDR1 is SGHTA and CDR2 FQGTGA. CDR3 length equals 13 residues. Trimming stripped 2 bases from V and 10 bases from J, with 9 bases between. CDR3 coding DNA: TGTGCCAGCAGCTTAGAGGAAGGATCACCCCTCCACTTT. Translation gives CASSLEEGSPLHF. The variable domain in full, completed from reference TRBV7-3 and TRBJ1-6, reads GAGVSQTPSNKVTEKGKYVELRCDPISGHTALYWYRQSLGQGPEFLIYFQGTGAADDSGLPNDRFFAVRPEGSVSTLKIQRTERGDSAVYLCASSLEEGSPLHFGNGTRLTVT.

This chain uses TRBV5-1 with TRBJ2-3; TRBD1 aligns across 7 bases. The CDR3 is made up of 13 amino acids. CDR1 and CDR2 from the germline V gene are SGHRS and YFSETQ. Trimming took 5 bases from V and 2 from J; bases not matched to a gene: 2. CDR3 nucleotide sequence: TGCGCCAGCAGGGGGACAGCCACAGATACGCAGTATTTT. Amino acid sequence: CASRGTATDTQYF.

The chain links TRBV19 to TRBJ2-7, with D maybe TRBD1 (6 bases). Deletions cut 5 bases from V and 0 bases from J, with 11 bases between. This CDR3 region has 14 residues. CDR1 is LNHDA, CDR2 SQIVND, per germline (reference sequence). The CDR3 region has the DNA TGTGCCAGTAGTGATCCAGGGGCCTCCTACGAGCAGTACTTC. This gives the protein CASSDPGASYEQYF. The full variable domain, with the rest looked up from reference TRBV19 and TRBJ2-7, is DGGITQSPKYLFRKEGQNVTLSCEQNLNHDAMYWYRQDPGQGLRLIYYSQIVNDFQKGDIAEGYSVSREKKESFPLTVTSAQKNPTAFYLCASSDPGASYEQYFGPGTRLTVT.

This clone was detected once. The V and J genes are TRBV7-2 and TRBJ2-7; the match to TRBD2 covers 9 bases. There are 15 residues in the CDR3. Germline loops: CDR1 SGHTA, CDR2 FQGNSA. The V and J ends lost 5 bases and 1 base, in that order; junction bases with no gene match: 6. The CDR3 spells CASSVGLARSYEQYF. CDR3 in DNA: TGTGCCAGCAGCGTGGGACTAGCAAGGTCCTACGAGCAGTACTTC.

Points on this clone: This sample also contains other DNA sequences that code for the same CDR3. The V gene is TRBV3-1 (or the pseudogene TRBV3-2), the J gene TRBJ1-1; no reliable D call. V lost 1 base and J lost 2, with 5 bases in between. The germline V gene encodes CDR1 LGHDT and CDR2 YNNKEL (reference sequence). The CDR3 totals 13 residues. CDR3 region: CASSQAGNTEAFF. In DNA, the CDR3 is TGTGCCAGCAGCCAAGCAGGTAACACTGAAGCTTTCTTT.

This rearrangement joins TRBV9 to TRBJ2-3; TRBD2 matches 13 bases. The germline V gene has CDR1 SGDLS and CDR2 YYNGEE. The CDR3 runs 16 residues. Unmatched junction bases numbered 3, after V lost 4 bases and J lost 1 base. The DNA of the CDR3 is TGTGCCAGCAGCTCTGGACTAGCGGGGGGCACAGATACGCAGTATTTT. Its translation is CASSSGLAGGTDTQYF.

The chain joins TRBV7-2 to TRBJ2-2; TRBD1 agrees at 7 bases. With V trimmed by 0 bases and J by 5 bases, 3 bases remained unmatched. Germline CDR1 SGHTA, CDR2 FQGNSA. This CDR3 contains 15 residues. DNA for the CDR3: TGTGCCAGCAGCTTAGCTGGCAGGGGGACCGGGGAGCTGTTTTTT. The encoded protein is CASSLAGRGTGELFF.

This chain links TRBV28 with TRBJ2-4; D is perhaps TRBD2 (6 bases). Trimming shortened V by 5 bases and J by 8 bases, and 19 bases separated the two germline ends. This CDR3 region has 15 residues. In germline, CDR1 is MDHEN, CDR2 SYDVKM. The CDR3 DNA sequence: TGTGCCAGCAGTGTCCCGGGACTCCAAGCCGACATTCAGTACTTC. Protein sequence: CASSVPGLQADIQYF.

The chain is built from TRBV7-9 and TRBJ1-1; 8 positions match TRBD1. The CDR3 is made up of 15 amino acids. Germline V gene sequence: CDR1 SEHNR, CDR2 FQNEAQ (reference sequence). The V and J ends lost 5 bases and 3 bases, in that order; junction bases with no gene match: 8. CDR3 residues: CASSQRSGGHTEAFF. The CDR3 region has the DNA TGTGCCAGCAGCCAGCGGTCAGGGGGCCACACTGAAGCTTTCTTT.

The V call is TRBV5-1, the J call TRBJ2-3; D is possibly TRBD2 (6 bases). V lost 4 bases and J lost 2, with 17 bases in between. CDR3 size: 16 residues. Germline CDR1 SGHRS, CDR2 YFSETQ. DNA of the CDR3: TGCGCCAGCAGCCACGGGACTTACCTTTTCACAGATACGCAGTATTTT. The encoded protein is CASSHGTYLFTDTQYF. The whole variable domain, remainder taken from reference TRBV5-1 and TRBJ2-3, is KAGVTQTPRYLIKTRGQQVTLSCSPISGHRSVSWYQQTPGQGLQFLFEYFSETQRNKGNFPGRFSGRQFSNSRSEMNVSTLELGDSALYLCASSHGTYLFTDTQYFGPGTRLTVL.

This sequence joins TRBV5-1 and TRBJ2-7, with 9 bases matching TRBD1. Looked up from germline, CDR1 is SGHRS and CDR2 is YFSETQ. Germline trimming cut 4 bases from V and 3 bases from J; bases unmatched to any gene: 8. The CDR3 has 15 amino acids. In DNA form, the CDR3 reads TGCGCCAGCAGCGATGGACAGGGGTTTCTCTACGAGCAGTACTTC. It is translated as CASSDGQGFLYEQYF.

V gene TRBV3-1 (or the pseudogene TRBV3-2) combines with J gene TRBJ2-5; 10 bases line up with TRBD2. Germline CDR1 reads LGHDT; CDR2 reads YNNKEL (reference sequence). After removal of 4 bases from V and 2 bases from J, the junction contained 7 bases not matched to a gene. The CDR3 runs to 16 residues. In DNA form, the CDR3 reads TGTGCCAGCAGCCTTAGACTAGCGGGTGTACAAGAGACCCAGTACTTC. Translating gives CASSLRLAGVQETQYF.

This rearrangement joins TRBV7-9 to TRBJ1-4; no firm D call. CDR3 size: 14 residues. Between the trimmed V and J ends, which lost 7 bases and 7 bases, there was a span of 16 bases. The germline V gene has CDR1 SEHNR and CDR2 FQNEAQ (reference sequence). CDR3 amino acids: CASKMGGKGEKLFF. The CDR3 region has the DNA TGTGCCAGCAAGATGGGCGGGAAGGGTGAAAAACTGTTTTTT.

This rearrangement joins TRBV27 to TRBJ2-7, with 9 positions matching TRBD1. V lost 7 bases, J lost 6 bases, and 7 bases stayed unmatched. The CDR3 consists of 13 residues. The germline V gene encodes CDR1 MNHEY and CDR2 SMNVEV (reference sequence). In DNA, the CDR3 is TGTGCCAGCAAGATAACAGGGGGCGGCGAGCAGTACTTC. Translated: CASKITGGGEQYF.